This T cell receptor beta chain was profiled in a study of PD-1 blockade in mismatch repair-deficient tumors. Generated by immunoSEQ multiplex PCR, the TCRdb table keeps only in-frame clones and is missing some. Here the sample spans roughly 37,000 clones, over 80% being singletons. From germline, CDR1 is LGHNA and CDR2 YNFKEQ. The CDR3 loop spans 15 amino acids. V trimming: 6 bases; J trimming: 2 bases; junction bases outside the gene matches: 8. This clone qualifies as medium-sized. This specimen was PBMCs, taken around 40 weeks after starting pembrolizumab. The sequence came from an adult with mismatch repair-deficient cancer. The chain employs TRBV4-2 and TRBJ2-7, with 9 bases that match TRBD2. This chain's CDR3 is CASRAIAGETYEQYF. Here the CDR3 DNA reads TGTGCCAGCAGGGCGATAGCGGGAGAGACCTACGAGCAGTACTTC.